This record concerns one T cell receptor beta chain sequence. As yet, its antigen is unknown. This entry is derived from a study of immune cell composition in non-small cell lung cancer. The assay was immunoSEQ multiplex PCR, and TCRdb's table has in-frame clones only and misses some. Of around 8,000 clones in the sample, roughly three quarters were seen once. From germline, CDR1 is KGHSH and CDR2 LQKENI. J lost 0 bases, V lost 3 bases, and 3 bases had no gene match. CDR3 size: 15 residues. Study-wide findings and caveats: Tumour-associated clones >0.5% occurred in 33% of adenocarcinomas, less than 80% of squamous.

The sample taken for sequencing was lung tumor tissue. This TCR derives from a human donor with non-small cell lung cancer. J is TRBJ2-3 and V is TRBV18; 7 nucleotides agree with TRBD2. The CDR3, as DNA: TGTGCCAGCTCACCGAGGCGGGAGAGCACAGATACGCAGTATTTT. Translated, it gives CASSPRRESTDTQYF.